This entry lists 25 T cell receptor beta chains sequenced from one sample in a study of CD8 T cells in Susac syndrome. A quantity of roughly 0.5 to 1 ug RNA underwent reverse transcription using random hexamers. TCRdb itself ran the immunoSEQ multiplex PCR reads through MiXCR, one entry per CDR3 protein. The sample has 240,000 or so distinct CDR3 sequences; about 95% are singletons. What was sequenced was CD4+ T cells from PBMCs. The source of these receptors is a human donor with Susac syndrome.

This chain links TRBV19 with TRBJ1-5, with D uncertain. The germline V gene encodes CDR1 LNHDA and CDR2 SQIVND (reference sequence). V was pared by 6 bases and J by 3 bases, with 18 bases between. This CDR3 has 16 residues. CDR3 region: CASRSTRRMINQPQHF. In DNA form, the CDR3 reads TGTGCCAGTAGGAGTACGAGGCGCATGATCAATCAGCCCCAGCATTTT.

Here the CDR3 DNA reads TGTGCCAGCAGCTTAGACCTAAATGAGCAGTTCTTC. Its protein is CASSLDLNEQFF. The V and J genes are TRBV7-3 and TRBJ2-1; D is uncertain. Germline-derived CDR1 and CDR2 are SGHTA and FQGTGA. The V end lost 2 bases, the J end lost 7 bases, and 6 bases lay between the germline ends. The CDR3 totals 12 residues.

The rearrangement uses TRBV3-1 and TRBJ2-7, with D possibly TRBD2 on 6 matching bases. This CDR3 is 13 amino acids long. Germline CDR1 and CDR2: LGHDT and YNNKEL (reference sequence). V was pared by 3 bases and J by 7 bases, with 13 bases between. The CDR3 protein is CASSQTRDGEQYF. CDR3 DNA sequence: TGTGCCAGCAGCCAGACGCGGGATGGGGAGCAGTACTTC.

The chain recombines TRBV6-5 with TRBJ2-1; 7 nucleotides line up with TRBD2. V shed 2 bases and J 6 bases; nucleotides not matched to a gene: 1. CDR3 length: 13 residues. Germline-derived CDR1 and CDR2 are MNHEY and SVGAGI. In nucleotides, the CDR3 is TGTGCCAGCAGTTACCGACTAGCCAATGAGCAGTTCTTC. Its translation is CASSYRLANEQFF.

The gene calls are TRBV5-1 and TRBJ2-4; D not resolved. CDR3 length: 15 amino acids. CDR1 is SGHRS, CDR2 YFSETQ, per germline. Trimming left V 0 bases short and J 6 bases short, with 13 bases between. CDR3 in amino acids: CASSLGQRPGNIQYF. Written as DNA, the CDR3 is TGCGCCAGCAGCTTGGGCCAGAGGCCGGGAAACATTCAGTACTTC.

The chain couples TRBV5-1 to TRBJ2-7; the match to TRBD1 covers 8 bases. This CDR3 contains 14 residues. CDR1 is SGHRS, CDR2 YFSETQ, per germline. The J segment lost 2 bases and the V segment lost 6 bases, leaving 7 bases of the junction unmatched. The CDR3 sequence is CASTRDRSTYEQYF. CDR3 nucleotides: TGCGCCAGCACCCGGGACAGGAGTACCTACGAGCAGTACTTC.

CDR3 loop: CASSQDRSDGGYGYTF. CDR3 coding DNA: TGCGCCAGCAGCCAAGATCGGTCAGATGGTGGCTATGGCTACACCTTC. This chain connects TRBV4-1 to TRBJ1-2; D is ambiguous. Germline CDR1 and CDR2: MGHRA and YSYEKL. This CDR3 spans 16 amino acids. V was shortened by 0 bases and J by 4 bases, with 15 bases between the two germline ends.

The chain has TRBV3-1 and TRBJ2-2; TRBD1 is a possible D gene (6 bases). Germline V gives CDR1 LGHDT, CDR2 YNNKEL (reference sequence). The CDR3 sequence is 16 residues long. V lost 4 bases, J lost 6 bases, and 18 bases lay in between. The CDR3 nucleotides read TGTGCCAGCAGCCCGCCAGGGGACCTAATGTCCGGGGAGCTGTTTTTT. The encoded protein is CASSPPGDLMSGELFF. The full variable domain, its missing parts supplied by reference TRBV3-1 and TRBJ2-2, is DTAVSQTPKYLVTQMGNDKSIKCEQNLGHDTMYWYKQDSKKFLKIMFSYNNKELIINETVPNRFSPKSPDKAHLNLHINSLELGDSAVYFCASSPPGDLMSGELFFGEGSRLTVL.

This CDR3 reads CAWSVSGFEAFF. Written as DNA, the CDR3 is TGTGCCTGGAGTGTATCCGGGTTTGAAGCTTTCTTT. The J gene is TRBJ1-1, the V gene TRBV30; D remains unclear. The V end was cut by 0 bases, the J end by 7 bases, with 9 bases between. There are 12 residues in the CDR3. Germline V CDR1 and CDR2: GTSNPN, SVGIG (reference sequence).

The chain couples TRBV4-1 to TRBJ2-5; 9 bases map to TRBD2. J was trimmed by 1 base and V by 1 base; bases with no gene match: 1. The CDR3 length is 15 residues. Per the germline V gene, CDR1 is MGHRA and CDR2 is YSYEKL. Written as DNA, the CDR3 is TGCGCCAGCAGCCAAGTGACTAGCGGCCAAGAGACCCAGTACTTC. As protein: CASSQVTSGQETQYF.

This clonotype was seen just once. The chain joins TRBV6-1 to TRBJ2-7; 8 bases align to TRBD1. With 5 bases clipped from V and 7 bases from J, the junction kept 16 bases outside the gene matches. Per germline, CDR1 MNHNS and CDR2 SASEGT. The CDR3 has 16 amino acids. CDR3 residues: CASSRAGQGFSREQYF. Written as DNA, the CDR3 is TGTGCCAGCAGTCGAGCAGGACAGGGCTTTAGTCGGGAGCAGTACTTC.

The gene calls are TRBV24-1 and TRBJ2-1; D perhaps matches TRBD1 (6 bases). The ends were cut back, 3 bases at V and 0 bases at J, with 14 bases in the middle. The CDR3 totals 17 residues. The V gene's germline CDR1 is KGHDR and CDR2 SFDVKD. The CDR3 DNA reads TGTGCCACCAGTGATCCTAGTAGGGGGTCCTCCTACAATGAGCAGTTCTTC. As protein: CATSDPSRGSSYNEQFF.

This chain links TRBV28 with TRBJ1-1; D is undetermined. From germline, CDR1 is MDHEN and CDR2 SYDVKM. This CDR3 has 12 amino acids. CDR3 in DNA: TGTGCTACGCGGGAACTGAACACTGAAGCTTTCTTT. Protein sequence: CATRELNTEAFF.

The chain uses TRBV6-6 and TRBJ2-3, with 7 positions matching TRBD2. Germline V lookup: CDR1 MNHNY, CDR2 SVGAGI (reference sequence). V dropped 4 bases and J dropped 7; count of bases not matched to a gene: 11. CDR3 length equals 15 residues. The DNA of the CDR3 is TGTGCCAGCAGTTGGCCAGCGGGATTGGCGCATACGCAGTATTTT. It is translated as CASSWPAGLAHTQYF.

Only one count was recorded for this clonotype. The chain links TRBV9 to TRBJ2-1, with D unclear. Germline V lookup: CDR1 SGDLS, CDR2 YYNGEE. The ends were cut back, 1 base at V and 8 bases at J, with 13 bases in the middle. This CDR3 has 14 amino acids. CDR3 bases: TGTGCCAGCAGCGTACCCCAAGAACATCATGAGCAGTTCTTC. Translated: CASSVPQEHHEQFF.

The gene calls are TRBV27 and TRBJ1-1, with D possibly matching TRBD1 (6 bases). There are 13 residues in the CDR3. The V gene lost 1 base and the J gene lost 4 bases, with 7 bases spanning the gap. CDR1 is MNHEY and CDR2 is SMNVEV in the germline V gene (reference sequence). DNA for the CDR3: TGTGCCAGCAGTTTATGGGACACCACTGAAGCTTTCTTT. This gives the protein CASSLWDTTEAFF.

The chain links TRBV2 to TRBJ1-1; 8 bases match TRBD1. The germline V gene encodes CDR1 SNHLY and CDR2 FYNNEI. The CDR3 runs to 15 residues. J was trimmed by 1 base and V by 5 bases; bases with no gene match: 6. The CDR3 bases are TGTGCCAGCAGTCCGACGGACAGGGCGAACACTGAAGCTTTCTTT. Its translation: CASSPTDRANTEAFF.

This rearrangement joins TRBV10-1 to TRBJ2-7, with 9 bases identical to TRBD1. The CDR3 runs 13 residues. V lost 1 base, J lost 7 bases, and 2 bases stayed unmatched. Per germline, CDR1 WNHNN and CDR2 SYGVQD (reference sequence). The CDR3 DNA reads TGCGCCAGCAGTGAGTACAGGGGGCTTGAGCAGTACTTC. Encoded protein: CASSEYRGLEQYF.

The chain carries TRBV7-9 and TRBJ2-2; 10 bases match TRBD1. V lost 7 bases and J lost 7; bases outside the gene matches: 9. CDR1 is SEHNR and CDR2 is FQNEAQ in the germline V gene (reference sequence). The CDR3 is made up of 15 amino acids. The CDR3 DNA reads TGTGCCAGCAACGCGGGACAGGGGAGTCACGGGGAGCTGTTTTTT. Protein sequence: CASNAGQGSHGELFF.

This rearrangement joins TRBV4-1 to TRBJ1-1, with a tentative D call TRBD1 (5 bases). The CDR3 spans 17 residues. CDR1 and CDR2 from the germline V gene are MGHRA and YSYEKL. The V end lost 0 bases, the J end lost 1 base, and 15 bases lay between the germline ends. The CDR3 loop reads CASSQDQAGRRNTEAFF. DNA of the CDR3: TGCGCCAGCAGCCAAGATCAGGCAGGGAGGAGGAACACTGAAGCTTTCTTT.

The chain recombines TRBV29-1 with TRBJ2-3, with 7 positions matching TRBD1. The CDR3 is 15 residues long. CDR1 is SQVTM, CDR2 ANQGSEA, per germline. V gave up 4 bases and J gave up 0 bases; unmatched junction bases: 7. The DNA of the CDR3 is TGCAGCGTTGTTCTCGCACAGGGGAGCACAGATACGCAGTATTTT. It is translated as CSVVLAQGSTDTQYF.

The CDR3 coding sequence is TGCGCCAGCAGCTTGGGTGACAGCAACGAGCAGTACTTC. It encodes CASSLGDSNEQYF. This chain uses TRBV5-1 with TRBJ2-7; tentatively, D is TRBD1 (5 bases). The V end was cut by 0 bases, the J end by 5 bases, with 9 bases between. Germline values: CDR1 SGHRS, CDR2 YFSETQ. The CDR3 length is 13 residues.

This chain links TRBV14 with TRBJ2-3; no definite D call. There are 12 residues in the CDR3. Trimming left V 3 bases short and J 2 bases short, with 3 bases between. The germline V gene encodes CDR1 SGHDN and CDR2 FVKESK. This chain's CDR3 is CASSHNTDTQYF. The CDR3 nucleotides read TGTGCCAGCAGCCACAACACAGATACGCAGTATTTT.

The sample holds one count of this clonotype. The rearrangement uses TRBV25-1 and TRBJ2-1; 13 bases are shared with TRBD2. The V gene end was trimmed by 6 bases and the J gene end by 8 bases; junction bases not matched to a gene: 4. There are 14 residues in the CDR3. Germline CDR1 MGHDK, CDR2 SYGVNS. Here the CDR3 DNA reads TGTGCCAGCAGACGCGGACTAGCGGGAGATGAGCAGTTCTTC. This sequence encodes CASRRGLAGDEQFF.

V usage is TRBV11-3 and J usage is TRBJ2-1; TRBD1 agrees at 10 bases. The CDR3 totals 15 residues. CDR1 is SGHNT and CDR2 is YENEEA in the germline V gene. After removal of 6 bases from V and 7 bases from J, the junction contained 9 bases not matched to a gene. The CDR3 is CASRRQGATQNEQFF. The DNA of the CDR3 is TGTGCCAGCAGACGACAGGGGGCTACACAAAATGAGCAGTTCTTC.